These 3 T cell receptor beta chains were sequenced from one sample in a study of blood T cells in healthy people across ages. Next came a second PCR, run for about 7 to 12 cycles, which used a sample-barcoded 5' primer along with a J-beta primer mix. TCRdb called the 5' RACE reads again in MiXCR, with one record for every CDR3 protein. Of about 830,000 distinct CDR3 sequences listed, around 68% are singletons. The source material was blood. Receptor source: a man aged 30 to 39 in good health.

This clonotype has just a few counts. The chain joins TRBV6-5 to TRBJ2-5, with D possibly being TRBD2 (6 bases). Trimming left V 6 bases short and J 5 bases short, with 13 bases between. Germline V CDR1 and CDR2: MNHEY, SVGAGI. The CDR3 contains 13 residues. For the CDR3, the DNA is TGTGCCAGCAGCGGCTCGGGGGAGGAGACCCAGTACTTC. Its translation: CASSGSGEETQYF.

The chain links TRBV20-1 to TRBJ1-2; no reliable D call. Germline V gene sequence: CDR1 DFQATT, CDR2 SNEGSKA (reference sequence). Between the trimmed V and J ends, which lost 0 bases and 5 bases, there was a span of 19 bases. This CDR3 spans 16 amino acids. CDR3 bases: TGCAGTGCTAGAGACGGGGTGCTGATACATCAGTATGGCTACACCTTC. This encodes CSARDGVLIHQYGYTF.

The chain has TRBV3-1 and TRBJ2-1; the D call may be TRBD1 or TRBD2 (5 bases each). V shed 8 bases and J shed 9 bases, with 14 bases lying between them. Germline V gene lookup returns CDR1 LGHDT and CDR2 YNNKEL (reference sequence). The CDR3 spans 12 residues. The DNA for the CDR3 is TGTGCCAGCGGTGCAGGGAGCGTTGAGCAGTTCTTC. Its translation: CASGAGSVEQFF.